This T cell receptor (beta chain) was identified during a study of graft-versus-host responses after intestinal transplantation. Concerning this clone: Its target is unknown.

Here immunoSEQ multiplex PCR was the method, and the copy in TCRdb shows in-frame clones only, minus some. There are about 88,000 clones in the sample; around 93% occur only once, and around 0.18% lies in the top ten. CDR3 size: 14 residues. V lost 6 bases and J 2 bases, leaving 10 bases between the germline ends. The germline V gene encodes CDR1 MDHEN and CDR2 SYDVKM. This receptor was identified in a human donor who was the organ donor for an intestinal transplant. The chain combines TRBV28 with TRBJ2-2; D is perhaps TRBD1 (6 bases). Here the sequenced sample was unstimulated CD4+ T cells sorted from spleen or lymph node cells, taken before transplant. The CDR3 DNA reads as TGTGCCAGCAGGACAGGTCTCAACACCGGGGAGCTGTTTTTT. This gives the protein CASRTGLNTGELFF.